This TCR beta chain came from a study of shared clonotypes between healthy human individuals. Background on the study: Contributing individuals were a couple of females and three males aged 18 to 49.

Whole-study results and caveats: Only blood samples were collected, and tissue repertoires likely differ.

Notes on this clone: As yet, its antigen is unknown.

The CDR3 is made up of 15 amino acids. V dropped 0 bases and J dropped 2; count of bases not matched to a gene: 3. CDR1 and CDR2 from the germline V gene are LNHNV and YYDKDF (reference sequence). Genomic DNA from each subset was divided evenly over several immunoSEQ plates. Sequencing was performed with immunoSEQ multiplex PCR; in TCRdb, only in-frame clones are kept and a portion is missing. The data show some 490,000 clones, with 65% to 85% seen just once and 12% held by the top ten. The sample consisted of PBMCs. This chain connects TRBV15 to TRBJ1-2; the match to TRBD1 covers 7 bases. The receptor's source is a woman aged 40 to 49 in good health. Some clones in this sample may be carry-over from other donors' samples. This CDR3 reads CATSRDRGVNYGYTF. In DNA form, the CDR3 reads TGTGCCACCAGCAGAGACAGGGGGGTCAACTATGGCTACACCTTC.